These T cell receptor beta chains were read from a single sample in a study of cytomegalovirus exposure and HLA in healthy donors. Some clones are missing from TCRdb's copy, which holds only in-frame ones; the method was immunoSEQ multiplex PCR. This sample has about 73,000 clones, with 60% to 75% found just once. The source material was PBMCs. The receptors derive from a man aged 65 to 79 in good health and CMV-seronegative. CDR3s include the opening cysteine and the closing phenylalanine or tryptophan. The D gene is left open where the match is weak. Expanded clones are given a class, and other clones once, few, many or no size at all.

d_call: TRBD1
v_call: TRBV28
clone_size: once
j_call: TRBJ2-7
cdr3_nt: TGTGCCAGCAGTTTACAAGGGGGCGTATACGAGCAGTACTTC
cdr3_aa: CASSLQGGVYEQYF

d_call: TRBD1
v_call: TRBV7-2
clone_size: few
j_call: TRBJ1-2
cdr3_nt: TGTGCCAGCAGCTTAGTACACAGGGGCTATGGCTACACCTTC
cdr3_aa: CASSLVHRGYGYTF

d_call: TRBD2
v_call: TRBV5-1
clone_size: NA
j_call: TRBJ2-1
cdr3_nt: TGCGCCAGCAGCTTTAGCGGGGCTCCGGGGTTCTTC
cdr3_aa: CASSFSGAPGFF

d_call: NA
v_call: TRBV19
clone_size: NA
j_call: TRBJ1-1
cdr3_nt: TGTGCCAGTAGTATCTGGGCCAACACTGAAGCTTTCTTT
cdr3_aa: CASSIWANTEAFF

d_call: NA
v_call: TRBV7-2
clone_size: NA
j_call: TRBJ2-1
cdr3_nt: TGTGCCAGCAGCCTTTTCGGTCGTCGTTTCTTC
cdr3_aa: CASSLFGRRFF

d_call: NA
v_call: TRBV5-1
clone_size: few
j_call: TRBJ2-7
cdr3_nt: TGCGCCAGCAGATTCTCTTTAGCGGCCAGCTACGAGCAGTACTTC
cdr3_aa: CASRFSLAASYEQYF

d_call: TRBD1
v_call: TRBV6-5
clone_size: NA
j_call: TRBJ1-3
cdr3_nt: TGTGCCAGCAGCTTACAGGGGGCTACTGGAAACACCATATATTTT
cdr3_aa: CASSLQGATGNTIYF

d_call: NA
v_call: TRBV5-5
clone_size: NA
j_call: TRBJ1-2
cdr3_nt: TGTGCCAGCAGCTTGGACCGATCGGCAGGGGCTAACTATGGCTACACCTTC
cdr3_aa: CASSLDRSAGANYGYTF

d_call: NA
v_call: TRBV28
clone_size: NA
j_call: TRBJ1-4
cdr3_nt: TGTGCCAGCAGTACCGCCGGGGGGTCAGGGACTAATGAAAAACTGTTTTTT
cdr3_aa: CASSTAGGSGTNEKLFF

d_call: NA
v_call: TRBV5-1
clone_size: NA
j_call: TRBJ1-1
cdr3_nt: TGCGCCAGCAGCTTGGAGGGCAGGGGGAACACTGAAGCTTTCTTT
cdr3_aa: CASSLEGRGNTEAFF

d_call: NA
v_call: TRBV5-1
clone_size: few
j_call: TRBJ2-7
cdr3_nt: TGCGCCAGCAGCTTGGCAGGCTCCTACGAGCAGTACTTC
cdr3_aa: CASSLAGSYEQYF

d_call: NA
v_call: TRBV27
clone_size: NA
j_call: TRBJ2-7
cdr3_nt: TGTGCCAGCAGTTCAGGACCATCATGGGGCCCCTACGAGCAGTACTTC
cdr3_aa: CASSSGPSWGPYEQYF

d_call: NA
v_call: TRBV29-1
clone_size: NA
j_call: TRBJ1-2
cdr3_nt: TGCAGCGTTGAAGATCCAGGGGCGGGTGGCTACACCTTC
cdr3_aa: CSVEDPGAGGYTF

d_call: NA
v_call: TRBV27
clone_size: NA
j_call: TRBJ2-5
cdr3_nt: TGTGCCAGCAGTTCCTCTCAGCAAGAGACCCAGTACTTC
cdr3_aa: CASSSSQQETQYF

d_call: NA
v_call: TRBV2
clone_size: few
j_call: TRBJ1-5
cdr3_nt: TGTGCCAGCAGTCAACAGGCGTACAATCAGCCCCAGCATTTT
cdr3_aa: CASSQQAYNQPQHF

d_call: TRBD1
v_call: TRBV6-6
clone_size: few
j_call: TRBJ1-4
cdr3_nt: TGTGCCAGCAGCCTTGGACAGGGGAATGAAAAACTGTTTTTT
cdr3_aa: CASSLGQGNEKLFF

d_call: NA
v_call: TRBV5-5
clone_size: NA
j_call: TRBJ1-1
cdr3_nt: TGTGCCAGCAGCTTAATGACAGTCACTGAAGCTTTCTTT
cdr3_aa: CASSLMTVTEAFF

d_call: TRBD1
v_call: TRBV5-1
clone_size: NA
j_call: TRBJ2-5
cdr3_nt: TGCGCCAGTACGCGGACAGGGACGCAGGAGACCCAGTACTTC
cdr3_aa: CASTRTGTQETQYF

d_call: NA
v_call: TRBV7-2
clone_size: NA
j_call: TRBJ2-5
cdr3_nt: TGTGCCAGCAGCTTCGGGTCTAGCGAGTATTCAGAGACCCAGTACTTC
cdr3_aa: CASSFGSSEYSETQYF

d_call: NA
v_call: TRBV4-3
clone_size: NA
j_call: TRBJ1-5
cdr3_nt: TGCGCCAGCAGCCAGGACACCGATCAGCCCCAGCATTTT
cdr3_aa: CASSQDTDQPQHF

d_call: NA
v_call: TRBV4-1
clone_size: medium-sized
j_call: TRBJ2-1
cdr3_nt: TGCGCCAGCCATCGGACGGGATCCAATGAGCAGTTCTTC
cdr3_aa: CASHRTGSNEQFF

d_call: NA
v_call: TRBV5-1
clone_size: few
j_call: TRBJ1-4
cdr3_nt: TGCGCCAGCAGCTTGGGTGGAGGGGCTTACTCTAATGAAAAACTGTTTTTT
cdr3_aa: CASSLGGGAYSNEKLFF

d_call: NA
v_call: TRBV5-8
clone_size: few
j_call: TRBJ1-6
cdr3_nt: TGTGCCAGCAGCCCTCAGGCCGCCGTTCGGTCCCTCCACTTT
cdr3_aa: CASSPQAAVRSLHF

d_call: TRBD2
v_call: TRBV19
clone_size: NA
j_call: TRBJ2-5
cdr3_nt: TGTGCCAGTAGTTGGGGACTAGCGGGACAAGAGACCCAGTACTTC
cdr3_aa: CASSWGLAGQETQYF

d_call: NA
v_call: TRBV28
clone_size: NA
j_call: TRBJ1-2
cdr3_nt: TGTGCCAGCAGGGCCGGGACAAGGTACGGCTACACCTTC
cdr3_aa: CASRAGTRYGYTF

d_call: NA
v_call: TRBV5-4
clone_size: once
j_call: TRBJ2-4
cdr3_nt: TGTGCCAGCAGCTTTGACAGGCCAAGAGGCAAAAACATTCAGTACTTC
cdr3_aa: CASSFDRPRGKNIQYF

d_call: NA
v_call: TRBV5-1
clone_size: NA
j_call: TRBJ2-6
cdr3_nt: TGCGCCAGCAGCTCAGGGGATGGGGCCAACGTCCTGACTTTC
cdr3_aa: CASSSGDGANVLTF

d_call: TRBD1
v_call: TRBV6-5
clone_size: NA
j_call: TRBJ1-2
cdr3_nt: TGTGCCAGCAGTTTCCCGGACAGGGGTGGTGGCTACACCTTC
cdr3_aa: CASSFPDRGGGYTF

d_call: TRBD1
v_call: TRBV5-1
clone_size: NA
j_call: TRBJ2-7
cdr3_nt: TGCGCCAGCAGCCCGGGGACAGTCACCTACGAGCAGTACTTC
cdr3_aa: CASSPGTVTYEQYF

d_call: NA
v_call: TRBV5-1
clone_size: NA
j_call: TRBJ2-5
cdr3_nt: TGCGCCAGCAGCACAACAGGGTCGGAGACCCAGTACTTC
cdr3_aa: CASSTTGSETQYF

d_call: TRBD1
v_call: TRBV10-2
clone_size: NA
j_call: TRBJ2-7
cdr3_nt: TGCGCCAGCAGTGAAACAGGGGGGTCACCCTACGAGCAGTACTTC
cdr3_aa: CASSETGGSPYEQYF

d_call: TRBD2
v_call: TRBV11-3
clone_size: NA
j_call: TRBJ2-1
cdr3_nt: TGTGCCAGCAGCCCGAGAGCGGGGGGGCCCTACAATGAGCAGTTCTTC
cdr3_aa: CASSPRAGGPYNEQFF

d_call: NA
v_call: TRBV19
clone_size: NA
j_call: TRBJ2-5
cdr3_nt: TGTGCCAGTACCCCCACGACAGTTACACAAGAGACCCAGTACTTC
cdr3_aa: CASTPTTVTQETQYF

d_call: NA
v_call: TRBV5-1
clone_size: NA
j_call: TRBJ2-7
cdr3_nt: TGCGCCAGCAGCTTGGTTGGGCTCCTCTCTGGGTTTACCAACTACGAGCAGTACTTC
cdr3_aa: CASSLVGLLSGFTNYEQYF

d_call: NA
v_call: TRBV6-1
clone_size: NA
j_call: TRBJ2-2
cdr3_nt: TGTGCCAGCAGGGAAGGACAGAACACCGGGGAGCTGTTTTTT
cdr3_aa: CASREGQNTGELFF

d_call: NA
v_call: TRBV2
clone_size: few
j_call: TRBJ1-4
cdr3_nt: TGTGCCAGCAGTGTTGAGCATAAACTGTTTTTT
cdr3_aa: CASSVEHKLFF

d_call: NA
v_call: TRBV10-3
clone_size: NA
j_call: TRBJ1-5
cdr3_nt: TGTGCCATCAGTGAGTCCTGGGGGCTGGGCAATCAGCCCCAGCATTTT
cdr3_aa: CAISESWGLGNQPQHF

d_call: NA
v_call: TRBV28
clone_size: NA
j_call: TRBJ1-3
cdr3_nt: TGTGCCAGCACCCAGGCCGGAAACACCATATATTTT
cdr3_aa: CASTQAGNTIYF

d_call: TRBD1
v_call: TRBV6-1
clone_size: NA
j_call: TRBJ1-4
cdr3_nt: TGTGCCAGCAGACCGACAGGGGCTCGGGATGAAAAACTGTTTTTT
cdr3_aa: CASRPTGARDEKLFF

d_call: TRBD2
v_call: TRBV7-9
clone_size: NA
j_call: TRBJ2-1
cdr3_nt: TGTGCCAGCAGTAACCCCGGGACTAGCGGGGGAGCTTACAATGAGCAGTTCTTC
cdr3_aa: CASSNPGTSGGAYNEQFF

d_call: TRBD2
v_call: TRBV19
clone_size: NA
j_call: TRBJ2-3
cdr3_nt: TGTGCCAGTAGTATAGGGGAGGGGCTCTACACAGATACGCAGTATTTT
cdr3_aa: CASSIGEGLYTDTQYF

d_call: TRBD2
v_call: TRBV5-1
clone_size: NA
j_call: TRBJ2-1
cdr3_nt: TGCGCCAGCAGCGCCCGACTAGCGGGGGGAAAATATGAGCAGTTCTTC
cdr3_aa: CASSARLAGGKYEQFF

d_call: TRBD1
v_call: TRBV5-4
clone_size: NA
j_call: TRBJ1-2
cdr3_nt: TGTGCCAGCAGCTTGAACAGGGGGTATGGCTACACCTTC
cdr3_aa: CASSLNRGYGYTF

d_call: TRBD2
v_call: TRBV30
clone_size: NA
j_call: TRBJ2-7
cdr3_nt: TGTGCCTGGACCCCATTGCCCGGGCTAGCGGGAGCTCGCGAGCAGTACTTC
cdr3_aa: CAWTPLPGLAGAREQYF

d_call: NA
v_call: TRBV7-2
clone_size: NA
j_call: TRBJ1-6
cdr3_nt: TGTGCCAGCAGCTTAAGGGGAAGTAGGGATTCACCCCTCCACTTT
cdr3_aa: CASSLRGSRDSPLHF

d_call: TRBD1
v_call: TRBV5-1
clone_size: NA
j_call: TRBJ2-2
cdr3_nt: TGCGCCAGCAGCCCAGGACAGGGGAACACCGGGGAGCTGTTTTTT
cdr3_aa: CASSPGQGNTGELFF

d_call: TRBD2
v_call: TRBV10-2
clone_size: NA
j_call: TRBJ2-5
cdr3_nt: TGCGCGGTAGCGGGGGTTACACAAGAGACCCAGTACTTC
cdr3_aa: CAVAGVTQETQYF

d_call: TRBD1
v_call: TRBV11-2
clone_size: once
j_call: TRBJ1-1
cdr3_nt: TGTGCCAGCAGCCCCCAGGGGGCCTGGACTGAAGCTTTCTTT
cdr3_aa: CASSPQGAWTEAFF

d_call: TRBD1
v_call: TRBV10-2
clone_size: NA
j_call: TRBJ2-1
cdr3_nt: TGCGCCAGCACCGTGGGACAGGGGGCTATCGATGAGCAGTTCTTC
cdr3_aa: CASTVGQGAIDEQFF

d_call: TRBD1
v_call: TRBV4-3
clone_size: once
j_call: TRBJ1-5
cdr3_nt: TGCGCCAGCAGCCGAAGGACAGGGGGGCAGCCCCAGCATTTT
cdr3_aa: CASSRRTGGQPQHF

d_call: TRBD1
v_call: TRBV18
clone_size: NA
j_call: TRBJ1-2
cdr3_nt: TGTGCCAGCTCACCGACAGGGGGAAGGGGAGGCTACACCTTC
cdr3_aa: CASSPTGGRGGYTF